This T cell receptor beta chain emerged from a study of PD-1 blockade in mismatch repair-deficient tumors. CDR1 and CDR2 from the germline V gene are KGHSH and LQKENI. The CDR3 is 15 amino acids. J was trimmed by 4 bases and V by 3 bases; bases with no gene match: 4. Assay used: immunoSEQ multiplex PCR; TCRdb lists only in-frame clones, some missing. The repertoire holds about 38,000 clones, 80% to 90% seen once, with roughly 3.5% in the top ten. This TCR came from an adult with mismatch repair-deficient cancer. The V call is TRBV18, the J call TRBJ2-1; 9 bases match TRBD1. This sample comprised peripheral blood, obtained around 75 weeks after starting pembrolizumab. This chain's CDR3 is CASSPSTGGYNEQFF. The CDR3 DNA reads as TGTGCCAGCTCACCTTCGACAGGGGGGTACAATGAGCAGTTCTTC.